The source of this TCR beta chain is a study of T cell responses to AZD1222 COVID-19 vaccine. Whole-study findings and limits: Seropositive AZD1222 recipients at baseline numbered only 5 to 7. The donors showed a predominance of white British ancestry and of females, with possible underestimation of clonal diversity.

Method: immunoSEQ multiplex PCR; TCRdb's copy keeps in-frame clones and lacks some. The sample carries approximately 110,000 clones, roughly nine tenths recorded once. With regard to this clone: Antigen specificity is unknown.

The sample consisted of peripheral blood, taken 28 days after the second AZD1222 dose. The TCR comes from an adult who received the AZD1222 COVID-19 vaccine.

This CDR3 reads CASSSGALTEAFF. In nucleotides, the CDR3 is TGTGCCAGCAGCTCTGGGGCTCTGACTGAAGCTTTCTTT. J is TRBJ1-1 and V is TRBV7-3, with a tentative D call TRBD1 (5 bases). Trimming cost V 4 bases and J 5 bases, with 11 bases left between them. Germline V gives CDR1 SGHTA, CDR2 FQGTGA. The CDR3 contains 13 residues.